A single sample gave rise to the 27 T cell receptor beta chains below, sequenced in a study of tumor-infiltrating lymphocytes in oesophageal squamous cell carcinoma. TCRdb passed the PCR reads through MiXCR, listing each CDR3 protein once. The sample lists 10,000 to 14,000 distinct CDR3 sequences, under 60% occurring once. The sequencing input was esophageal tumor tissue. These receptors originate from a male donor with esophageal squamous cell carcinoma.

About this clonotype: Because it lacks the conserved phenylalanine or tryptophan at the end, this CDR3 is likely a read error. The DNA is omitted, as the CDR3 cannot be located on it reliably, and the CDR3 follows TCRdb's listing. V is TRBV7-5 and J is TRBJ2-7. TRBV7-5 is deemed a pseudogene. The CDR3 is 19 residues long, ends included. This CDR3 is CISVPEPPTPRDYGYTFGS.

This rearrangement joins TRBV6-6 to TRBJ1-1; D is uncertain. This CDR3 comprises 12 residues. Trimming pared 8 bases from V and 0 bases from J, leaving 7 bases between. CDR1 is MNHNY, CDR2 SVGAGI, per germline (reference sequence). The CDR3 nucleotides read TGTGCCAGCGGGCCATTGAACACTGAAGCTTTCTTT. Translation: CASGPLNTEAFF.

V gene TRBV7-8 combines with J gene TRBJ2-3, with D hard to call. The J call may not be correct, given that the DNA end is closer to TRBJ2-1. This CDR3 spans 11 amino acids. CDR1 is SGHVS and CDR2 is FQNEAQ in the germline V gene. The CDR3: CASSFTETQFF. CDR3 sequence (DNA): TGTGCCAGCAGCTTTACAGAGACCCAGTTCTTC.

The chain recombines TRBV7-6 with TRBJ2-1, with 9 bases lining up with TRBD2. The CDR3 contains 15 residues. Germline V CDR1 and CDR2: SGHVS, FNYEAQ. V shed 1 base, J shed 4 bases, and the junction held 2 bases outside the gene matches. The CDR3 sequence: CASSLEAGGYNEQFF. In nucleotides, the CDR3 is TGTGCCAGCAGCTTAGAGGCGGGAGGGTACAATGAGCAGTTCTTC.

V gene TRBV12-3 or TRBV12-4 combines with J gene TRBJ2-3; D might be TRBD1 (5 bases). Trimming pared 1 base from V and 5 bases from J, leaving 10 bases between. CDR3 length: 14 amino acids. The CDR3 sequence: CASSLGGSGDTQYF. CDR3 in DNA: TGTGCCAGCAGTTTAGGGGGCTCGGGAGATACGCAGTATTTT.

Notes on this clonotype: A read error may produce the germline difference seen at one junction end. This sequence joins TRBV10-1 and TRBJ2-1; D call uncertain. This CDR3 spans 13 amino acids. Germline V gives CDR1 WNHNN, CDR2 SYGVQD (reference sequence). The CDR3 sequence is CASSEILSNEQFF. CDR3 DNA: TGCGCCAGCAGTGAAATTTTATCCAATGAGCAGTTCTTT.

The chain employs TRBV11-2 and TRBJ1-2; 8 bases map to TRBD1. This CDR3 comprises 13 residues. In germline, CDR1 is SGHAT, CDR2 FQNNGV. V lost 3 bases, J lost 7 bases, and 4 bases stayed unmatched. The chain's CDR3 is CASSFTGGGGYTF. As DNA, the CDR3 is TGTGCCAGCAGCTTCACAGGGGGTGGTGGCTACACCTTC.

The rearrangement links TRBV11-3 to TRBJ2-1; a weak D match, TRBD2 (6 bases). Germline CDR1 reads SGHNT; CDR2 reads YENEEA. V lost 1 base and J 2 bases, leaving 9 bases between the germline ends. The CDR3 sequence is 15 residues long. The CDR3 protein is CASSLGTMAYNEQFF. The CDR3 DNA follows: TGTGCCAGCAGCTTAGGGACTATGGCCTACAATGAGCAGTTCTTC.

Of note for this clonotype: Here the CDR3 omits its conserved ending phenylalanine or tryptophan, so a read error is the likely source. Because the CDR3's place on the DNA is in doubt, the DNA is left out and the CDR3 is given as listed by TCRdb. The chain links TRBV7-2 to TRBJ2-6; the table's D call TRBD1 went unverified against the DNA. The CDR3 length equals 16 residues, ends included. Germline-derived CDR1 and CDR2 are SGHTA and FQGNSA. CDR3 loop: CASSLRLSQETQYFGA.

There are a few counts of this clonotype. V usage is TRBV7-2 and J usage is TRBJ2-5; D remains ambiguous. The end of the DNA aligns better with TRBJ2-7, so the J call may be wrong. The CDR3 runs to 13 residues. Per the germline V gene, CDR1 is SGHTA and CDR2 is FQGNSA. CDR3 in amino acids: CASSPAVDVEQYF. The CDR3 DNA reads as TGTGCCAGCAGCCCGGCCGTAGACGTCGAGCAGTACTTC.

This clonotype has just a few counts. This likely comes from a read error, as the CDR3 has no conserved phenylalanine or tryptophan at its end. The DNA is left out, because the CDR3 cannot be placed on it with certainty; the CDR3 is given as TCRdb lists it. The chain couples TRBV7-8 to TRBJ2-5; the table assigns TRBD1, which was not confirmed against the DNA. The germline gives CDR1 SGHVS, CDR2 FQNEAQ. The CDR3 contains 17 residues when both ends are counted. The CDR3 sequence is CASSLDRTGVDEQYFGN.

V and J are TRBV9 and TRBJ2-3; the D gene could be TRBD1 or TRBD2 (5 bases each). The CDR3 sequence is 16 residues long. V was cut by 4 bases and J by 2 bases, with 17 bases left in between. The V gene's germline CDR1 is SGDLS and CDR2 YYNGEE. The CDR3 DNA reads TGTGCCAGCAGCTCACCCCGGGACGGGCACACAGATACGCAGTATTTT. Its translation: CASSSPRDGHTDTQYF.

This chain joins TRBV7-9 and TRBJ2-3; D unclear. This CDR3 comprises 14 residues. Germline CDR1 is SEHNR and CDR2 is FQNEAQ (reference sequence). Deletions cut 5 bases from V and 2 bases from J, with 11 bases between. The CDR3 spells CASSQNPLTDTQYF. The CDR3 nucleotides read TGTGCCAGCAGCCAAAACCCGCTCACAGATACGCAGTATTTT.

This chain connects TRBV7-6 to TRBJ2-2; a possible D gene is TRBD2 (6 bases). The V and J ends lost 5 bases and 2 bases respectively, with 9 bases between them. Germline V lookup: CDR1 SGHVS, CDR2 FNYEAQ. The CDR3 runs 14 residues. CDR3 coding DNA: TGTGCCAGCAGCCGGGACTTCAACACCGGGGAGCTGTTTTTT. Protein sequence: CASSRDFNTGELFF.

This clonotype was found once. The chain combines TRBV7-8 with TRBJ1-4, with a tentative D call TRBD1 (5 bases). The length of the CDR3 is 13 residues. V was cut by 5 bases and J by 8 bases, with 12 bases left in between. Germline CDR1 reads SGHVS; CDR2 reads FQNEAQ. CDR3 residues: CASSPGVGEKLFF. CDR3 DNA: TGTGCCAGCAGCCCGGGGGTAGGGGAAAAACTGTTTTTT.

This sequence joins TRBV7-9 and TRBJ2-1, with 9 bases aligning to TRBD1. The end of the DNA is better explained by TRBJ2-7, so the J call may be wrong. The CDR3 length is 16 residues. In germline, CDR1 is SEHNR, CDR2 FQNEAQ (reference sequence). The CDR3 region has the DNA TGTGCCAGCAGCTTAGTGAGGACAGGGGCTAGCTACGAGCAGTACTTC. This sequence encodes CASSLVRTGASYEQYF.

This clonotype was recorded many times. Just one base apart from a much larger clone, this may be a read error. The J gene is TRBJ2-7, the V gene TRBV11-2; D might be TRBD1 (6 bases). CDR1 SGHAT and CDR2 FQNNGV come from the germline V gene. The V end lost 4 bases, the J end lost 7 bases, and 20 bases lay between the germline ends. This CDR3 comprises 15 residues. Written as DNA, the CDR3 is TGTGCCAGCAGCTACCTACAGGGTGAAGGCAATGAGCAGTACTTC. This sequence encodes CASSYLQGEGNEQYF.

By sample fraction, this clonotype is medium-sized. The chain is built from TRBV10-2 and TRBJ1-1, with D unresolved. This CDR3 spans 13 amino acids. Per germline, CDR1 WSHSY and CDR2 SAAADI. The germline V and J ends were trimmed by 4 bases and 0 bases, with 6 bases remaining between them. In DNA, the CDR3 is TGCGCCAGCAGTGTGTACTTGAACACTGAAGCTTTCTTT. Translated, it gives CASSVYLNTEAFF.

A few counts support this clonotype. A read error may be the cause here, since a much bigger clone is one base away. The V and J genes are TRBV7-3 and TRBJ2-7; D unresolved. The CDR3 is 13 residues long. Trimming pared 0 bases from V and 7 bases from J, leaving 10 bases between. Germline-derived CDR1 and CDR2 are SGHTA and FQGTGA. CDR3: CASSLTAGNEQYF. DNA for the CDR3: TGTGCCAGCAGCTTAACTGCCGGTAATGAGCAGTACTTC.

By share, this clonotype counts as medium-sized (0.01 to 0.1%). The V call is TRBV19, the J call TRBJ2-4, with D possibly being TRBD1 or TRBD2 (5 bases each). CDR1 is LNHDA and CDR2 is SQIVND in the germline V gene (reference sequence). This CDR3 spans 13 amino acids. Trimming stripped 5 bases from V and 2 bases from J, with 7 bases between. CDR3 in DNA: TGTGCCAGTAGTTGGGGACCCAAAAACATTCAGTACTTC. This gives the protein CASSWGPKNIQYF.

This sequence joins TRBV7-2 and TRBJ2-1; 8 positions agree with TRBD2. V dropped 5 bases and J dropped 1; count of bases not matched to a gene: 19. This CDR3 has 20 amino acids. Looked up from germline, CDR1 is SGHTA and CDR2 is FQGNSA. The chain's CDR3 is CASSLAPLGDGRGSYNEQFF. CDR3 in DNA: TGTGCCAGCAGCCTCGCTCCCCTCGGGGACGGGAGGGGATCCTACAATGAGCAGTTCTTC.

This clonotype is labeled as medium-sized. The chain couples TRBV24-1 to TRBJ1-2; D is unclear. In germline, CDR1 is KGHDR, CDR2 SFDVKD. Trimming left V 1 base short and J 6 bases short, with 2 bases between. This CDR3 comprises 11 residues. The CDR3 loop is CATSDFHGYTF. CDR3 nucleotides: TGTGCCACCAGTGATTTTCATGGCTACACCTTC.

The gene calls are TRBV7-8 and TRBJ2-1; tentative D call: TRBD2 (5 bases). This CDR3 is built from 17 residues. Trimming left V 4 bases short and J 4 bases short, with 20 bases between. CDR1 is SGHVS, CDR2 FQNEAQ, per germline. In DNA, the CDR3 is TGTGCCAGCAGCTCCGTCCGGGGTGGTTCAAGGTACAATGAGCAGTTCTTC. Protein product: CASSSVRGGSRYNEQFF.

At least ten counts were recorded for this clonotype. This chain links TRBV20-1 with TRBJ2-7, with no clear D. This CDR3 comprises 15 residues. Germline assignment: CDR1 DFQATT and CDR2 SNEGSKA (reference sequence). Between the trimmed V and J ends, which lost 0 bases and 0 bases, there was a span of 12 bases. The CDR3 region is CSARDNYQPSYEQYF. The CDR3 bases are TGCAGTGCTAGAGATAACTACCAACCCTCCTACGAGCAGTACTTC.

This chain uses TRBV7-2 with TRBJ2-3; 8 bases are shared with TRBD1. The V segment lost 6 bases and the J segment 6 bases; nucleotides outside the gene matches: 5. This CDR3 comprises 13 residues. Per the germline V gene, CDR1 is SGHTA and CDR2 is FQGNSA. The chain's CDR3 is CASSLGQGDTQYF. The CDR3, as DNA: TGTGCCAGCAGTCTCGGACAGGGTGATACGCAGTATTTT.

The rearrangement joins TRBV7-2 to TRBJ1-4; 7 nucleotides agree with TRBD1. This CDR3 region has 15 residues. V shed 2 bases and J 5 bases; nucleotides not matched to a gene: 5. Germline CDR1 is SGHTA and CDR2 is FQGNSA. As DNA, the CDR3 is TGTGCCAGCAGCTTACAGGGGGGGTTGAATGAAAAACTGTTTTTT. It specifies CASSLQGGLNEKLFF.

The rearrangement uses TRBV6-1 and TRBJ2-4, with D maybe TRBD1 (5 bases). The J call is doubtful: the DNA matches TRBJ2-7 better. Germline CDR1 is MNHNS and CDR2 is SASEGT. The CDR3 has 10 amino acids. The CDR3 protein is CASRGREQYF. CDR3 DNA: TGTGCCAGCAGGGGGCGCGAGCAGTACTTC.